This TCR beta chain was recorded in a study of blood T cell repertoires in COVID-19. Study overall: COVID-19 samples, acute and convalescent, were from the United States, Italy and Spain.

Measured with immunoSEQ multiplex PCR; TCRdb has only the in-frame clones, and not every one. The sample includes approximately 100,000 clones, 80% to 90% seen only once; the top ten take around 32%. This CDR3 has 15 amino acids. After removal of 4 bases from V and 4 bases from J, the junction contained 9 bases not matched to a gene. The germline V gene has CDR1 SGHAT and CDR2 FQNNGV. This chain links TRBV11-2 with TRBJ1-2, with 7 positions matching TRBD1. This receptor was identified in a woman of 80 years or more with acute or convalescent COVID-19. The specimen was peripheral blood. CDR3 loop: CASSSETGNPYGYTF. The CDR3 region has the DNA TGTGCCAGCAGCTCAGAGACAGGGAATCCCTATGGCTACACCTTC. The variable domain in full, completed from reference TRBV11-2 and TRBJ1-2, reads EAGVAQSPRYKIIEKRQSVAFWCNPISGHATLYWYQQILGQGPKLLIQFQNNGVVDDSQLPKDRFSAERLKGVDSTLKIQPAKLEDSAVYLCASSSETGNPYGYTFGSGTRLTVV.